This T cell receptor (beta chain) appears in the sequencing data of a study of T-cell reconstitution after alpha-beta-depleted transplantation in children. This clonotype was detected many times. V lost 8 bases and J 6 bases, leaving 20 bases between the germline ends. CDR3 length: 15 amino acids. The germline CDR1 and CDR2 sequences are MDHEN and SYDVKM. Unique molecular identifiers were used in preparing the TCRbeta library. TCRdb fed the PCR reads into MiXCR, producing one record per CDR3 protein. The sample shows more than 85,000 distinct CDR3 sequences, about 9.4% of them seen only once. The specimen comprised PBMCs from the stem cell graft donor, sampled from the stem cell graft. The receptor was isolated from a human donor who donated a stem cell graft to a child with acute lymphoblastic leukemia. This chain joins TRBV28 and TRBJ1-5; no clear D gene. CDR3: CASLPTRVAPQPQHF. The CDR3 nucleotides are TGTGCCAGCCTGCCGACTCGGGTGGCCCCTCAGCCCCAGCATTTT.